This T cell receptor beta chain was identified in a study of glioma-infiltrating T cells after dendritic cell vaccination. Study summary: Patients had newly diagnosed or recurrent glioblastoma and received dendritic cell vaccines. Autologous tumor lysate-pulsed dendritic cell vaccination was given between about 2002 and 2013.

The primer mix had 60 V beta and 13 J beta primers. Using immunoSEQ multiplex PCR, the repertoire was profiled, and TCRdb retains in-frame clones only, with some absent. The profile covers tens of thousands of clones, with 87% appearing a single time and 2% to 2.5% taken by the ten largest. Time point denoted: after dendritic cell vaccination, including at tumor progression/relapse. The ends were cut back, 5 bases at V and 5 bases at J, with 9 bases in the middle. Germline values: CDR1 SEHNR, CDR2 FQNEAQ (reference sequence). The CDR3 runs to 12 residues. The sample was blood, taken after dendritic cell vaccination. This clonotype originated in a human donor with glioblastoma. The genes are TRBV7-9 and TRBJ1-2, with D unresolved. The CDR3 DNA follows: TGTGCCAGCAGCCCCGACGGGTATGGCTACACCTTC. It yields the protein CASSPDGYGYTF.